One and the same sample provided the 32 T cell receptor beta chains below, sequenced in a study of shared clonotypes between healthy human individuals. Measured with immunoSEQ multiplex PCR; TCRdb has only the in-frame clones, and not every one. The profile shows under 650,000 clones, approximately 95% of them singletons. Sequencing was performed on naive CD4+ T cells sorted from blood. Described subset: CD45RA+ positively selected. The receptors derive from a woman in her 30s in good health.

The V call is TRBV19, the J call TRBJ2-1; 10 bases match TRBD2. Germline V gene lookup returns CDR1 LNHDA and CDR2 SQIVND (reference sequence). The length of the CDR3 is 17 residues. V trimming: 6 bases; J trimming: 8 bases; junction bases outside the gene matches: 16. CDR3 sequence (DNA): TGTGCCAGTAGAGCGGGAGGGTTTTCGGAGCGGTACGATGAGCAGTTCTTC. It translates to CASRAGGFSERYDEQFF.

The chain employs TRBV11-3 and TRBJ2-2, with a tentative D call TRBD1 (5 bases). This CDR3 has 16 amino acids. V was shortened by 4 bases and J by 3 bases, with 15 bases between the two germline ends. CDR1 and CDR2 from the germline V gene are SGHNT and YENEEA. The CDR3 bases are TGTGCCAGCAGCTCACATAAAACAGGATACACCGGGGAGCTGTTTTTT. Amino acid sequence: CASSSHKTGYTGELFF.

The V gene is TRBV6-5, the J gene TRBJ2-7, with D tentatively TRBD2 (6 bases). The CDR3 contains 14 residues. The germline gives CDR1 MNHEY, CDR2 SVGAGI. V dropped 7 bases and J dropped 2 bases, with 15 bases sitting between them. The CDR3 coding sequence is TGTGCCAGCAAAGGGACTGGAACTACCTACGAGCAGTACTTC. Protein sequence: CASKGTGTTYEQYF.

In this sample, this clone turned up once. The chain is built from TRBV28 and TRBJ2-7; weak D call: TRBD1 (5 bases). Per the germline V gene, CDR1 is MDHEN and CDR2 is SYDVKM. Trimming cost V 6 bases and J 2 bases, with 5 bases left between them. The CDR3 is made up of 11 amino acids. The CDR3 loop reads CASRQAYEQYF. CDR3 nucleotide sequence: TGTGCCAGCAGACAGGCCTACGAGCAGTACTTC.

The V and J genes are TRBV6-4 and TRBJ2-3, with a possible D match to TRBD2 (5 bases). V lost 4 bases and J 4 bases, leaving 12 bases between the germline ends. CDR3 length equals 14 residues. CDR1 is MRHNA, CDR2 SNTAGT, per germline. The CDR3 region has the DNA TGTGCCAGCAGTGCTGACGGGATTGCAGATACGCAGTATTTT. It is translated as CASSADGIADTQYF.

The chain joins TRBV4-1 to TRBJ2-1; 7 nucleotides match TRBD2. J gave up 9 bases and V 2 bases, and 10 bases lay outside the gene matches. The CDR3 consists of 15 residues. Looked up from germline, CDR1 is MGHRA and CDR2 is YSYEKL. Here the CDR3 reads CASSQPRALAGEQFF. CDR3 nucleotide sequence: TGCGCCAGCAGCCAACCGAGGGCCTTAGCGGGTGAGCAGTTCTTC.

V usage is TRBV27 and J usage is TRBJ2-7; 7 bases align to TRBD1. The CDR3 spans 15 residues. CDR1 is MNHEY and CDR2 is SMNVEV in the germline V gene (reference sequence). The V segment lost 6 bases and the J segment 3 bases; nucleotides outside the gene matches: 11. DNA of the CDR3: TGTGCCAGCAGCCGACCGGGACAGCCATTCTACGAGCAGTACTTC. Amino acid sequence: CASSRPGQPFYEQYF.

The rearrangement uses TRBV15 and TRBJ1-1; D is undetermined. Germline CDR1 LNHNV, CDR2 YYDKDF (reference sequence). CDR3 length: 14 amino acids. Trimming left V 1 base short and J 4 bases short, with 10 bases between. The CDR3 DNA is TGTGCCACCAGCAGAGCTCTCCGAGGCACTGAAGCTTTCTTT. Its translation is CATSRALRGTEAFF.

This rearrangement joins TRBV18 to TRBJ2-3; no clear D. Germline V CDR1 and CDR2: KGHSH, LQKENI. The CDR3 spans 13 residues. V lost 2 bases to trimming and J lost 3 bases, with 6 bases between them. CDR3 protein: CASSPVLTDTQYF. The CDR3 DNA sequence: TGTGCCAGCTCACCAGTGCTTACAGATACGCAGTATTTT.

The chain is built from TRBV4-2 and TRBJ2-7; tentatively, D is TRBD1 or TRBD2 (5 bases each). CDR3 length: 15 residues. The germline V gene has CDR1 LGHNA and CDR2 YNFKEQ. V shed 0 bases and J shed 5 bases, with 14 bases lying between them. CDR3 nucleotide sequence: TGTGCCAGCAGCCAAGATCGTTCGTGGGACCACGAGCAGTACTTC. The encoded protein is CASSQDRSWDHEQYF.

The genes are TRBV19 and TRBJ1-1, with D perhaps TRBD1 (6 bases). Germline V CDR1 and CDR2: LNHDA, SQIVND (reference sequence). The CDR3 has 16 residues. The V end was cut by 6 bases, the J end by 0 bases, with 17 bases between. DNA for the CDR3: TGTGCCAGTAGAACAGGGCGGACGACTTTGAACACTGAAGCTTTCTTT. It codes for CASRTGRTTLNTEAFF.

CDR3 DNA: TGTGCCAGCAGCACCCTGACAGGTGAACTAGCCAAAAACATTCAGTACTTC. Its translation is CASSTLTGELAKNIQYF. The chain recombines TRBV7-9 with TRBJ2-4; D is perhaps TRBD1 (6 bases). The CDR3 spans 17 residues. CDR1 and CDR2 from the germline V gene are SEHNR and FQNEAQ (reference sequence). Deletions cut 5 bases from V and 0 bases from J, with 17 bases between.

This clone was detected once. The CDR3 protein is CASSSSRFGTALMNTEAFF. DNA of the CDR3: TGTGCCAGCAGCTCCTCACGCTTCGGGACAGCACTCATGAACACTGAAGCTTTCTTT. The J gene is TRBJ1-1, the V gene TRBV7-8; 7 positions agree with TRBD1. Germline loops: CDR1 SGHVS, CDR2 FQNEAQ. V shed 4 bases and J 0 bases; nucleotides not matched to a gene: 17. CDR3 size: 19 residues. The full variable domain, with the rest looked up from reference TRBV7-8 and TRBJ1-1, is GAGVSQSPRYKVAKRGQDVALRCDPISGHVSLFWYQQALGQGPEFLTYFQNEAQLDKSGLPSDRFFAERPEGSVSTLKIQRTQQEDSAVYLCASSSSRFGTALMNTEAFFGQGTRLTVV.

The chain has TRBV10-3 and TRBJ2-5; TRBD2 matches at 10 bases. The J call may be faulty, since TRBJ2-7 better matches the DNA end. Germline CDR1 ENHRY, CDR2 SYGVKD. The CDR3 consists of 12 residues. The CDR3 DNA sequence: TGTGCCATCAGTGGACTAGCGGGCGAGCAGTACTTC. As protein: CAISGLAGEQYF.

This sequence joins TRBV28 and TRBJ2-7; 8 bases are shared with TRBD1. This CDR3 is 14 amino acids long. Trimming took 4 bases from V and 5 from J; bases not matched to a gene: 7. CDR1 is MDHEN and CDR2 is SYDVKM in the germline V gene. The CDR3 DNA sequence: TGTGCCAGCAGTTCCGGACAGGGAAGGGACGAGCAGTACTTC. Protein sequence: CASSSGQGRDEQYF.

CDR3: CAWARDYEQYF. For the CDR3, the DNA is TGTGCCTGGGCGCGAGACTACGAGCAGTACTTC. V is TRBV30 and J is TRBJ2-7; D is unclear. Between the trimmed V and J ends, which lost 5 bases and 3 bases, there was a span of 8 bases. Germline loops: CDR1 GTSNPN, CDR2 SVGIG (reference sequence). The CDR3 totals 11 residues.

The chain carries TRBV2 and TRBJ1-1; D remains unclear. The CDR3 sequence is 15 residues long. The germline gives CDR1 SNHLY, CDR2 FYNNEI. Between the trimmed V and J ends, which lost 0 bases and 6 bases, there was a span of 14 bases. CDR3 amino acids: CASSEAPAELAEAFF. As DNA, the CDR3 is TGTGCCAGCAGTGAAGCACCCGCGGAGCTCGCTGAAGCTTTCTTT.

This CDR3 reads CASSFGGSSYEQYF. In nucleotides, the CDR3 is TGTGCCAGCAGTTTTGGGGGGTCCTCCTACGAGCAGTACTTC. The chain has TRBV6-6 and TRBJ2-7, with D possibly being TRBD2 (6 bases). CDR1 is MNHNY and CDR2 is SVGAGI in the germline V gene (reference sequence). The V end lost 4 bases, the J end lost 0 bases, and 10 bases lay between the germline ends. CDR3 length: 14 residues.

This chain links TRBV7-6 with TRBJ2-2; 10 bases fit TRBD2. This CDR3 is built from 16 residues. The junction had 5 bases not matched to a gene; V was cut back by 5 bases and J by 2 bases. Germline V lookup: CDR1 SGHVS, CDR2 FNYEAQ. As DNA, the CDR3 is TGTGCCAGCAGCGGAGGACTAGCGGTCAACACCGGGGAGCTGTTTTTT. Protein product: CASSGGLAVNTGELFF.

This chain links TRBV19 with TRBJ1-2, with TRBD1 as a possible D gene (6 bases). The germline CDR1 and CDR2 sequences are LNHDA and SQIVND (reference sequence). The CDR3 consists of 13 residues. V lost 4 bases and J 5 bases, leaving 11 bases between the germline ends. The CDR3 region is CASSTYREYGYTF. CDR3 DNA sequence: TGTGCCAGTAGTACCTACAGGGAGTATGGCTACACCTTC.

The rearrangement links TRBV27 to TRBJ2-7, with D perhaps TRBD1 (5 bases). The germline gives CDR1 MNHEY, CDR2 SMNVEV (reference sequence). Trimming stripped 6 bases from V and 3 bases from J, with 6 bases between. CDR3 size: 11 residues. The CDR3 loop reads CASRRGYEQYF. The CDR3 region has the DNA TGTGCCAGCAGAAGGGGCTACGAGCAGTACTTC.

CDR3 region: CAWSQGGAPPDTQYF. The CDR3, as DNA: TGTGCCTGGAGCCAAGGGGGGGCCCCGCCAGATACGCAGTATTTT. J is TRBJ2-3 and V is TRBV30; possible D gene TRBD2, 7 bases. Trimming took 3 bases from V and 4 from J, leaving 17 bases between them. CDR3 size: 15 residues. Germline V lookup: CDR1 GTSNPN, CDR2 SVGIG (reference sequence).

This rearrangement joins TRBV18 to TRBJ2-7, with 7 bases lining up with TRBD2. J lost 2 bases, V lost 6 bases, and 4 bases had no gene match. Looked up from germline, CDR1 is KGHSH and CDR2 is LQKENI. This CDR3 has 13 amino acids. In DNA form, the CDR3 reads TGTGCCAGCTCGCAGGGAGGGCCCTACGAGCAGTACTTC. Its protein product is CASSQGGPYEQYF. The full variable domain, in which reference TRBV18 and TRBJ2-7 provide the parts outside the CDR3, is NAGVMQNPRHLVRRRGQEARLRCSPMKGHSHVYWYRQLPEEGLKFMVYLQKENIIDESGMPKERFSAEFPKEGPSILRIQQVVRGDSAAYFCASSQGGPYEQYFGPGTRLTVT.

The chain joins TRBV25-1 to TRBJ1-2; 7 nucleotides align to TRBD1. Germline CDR1 reads MGHDK; CDR2 reads SYGVNS. This CDR3 is 14 amino acids long. J lost 7 bases, V lost 6 bases, and 11 bases had no gene match. This CDR3 is CASRATGTVSGYTF. The DNA for the CDR3 is TGTGCCAGCAGGGCCACCGGGACAGTAAGTGGCTACACCTTC.

J is TRBJ2-7 and V is TRBV4-2, with D tentatively TRBD2 (6 bases). The V gene lost 1 base and the J gene lost 4 bases, with 20 bases spanning the gap. CDR1 is LGHNA, CDR2 YNFKEQ, per germline. There are 17 residues in the CDR3. The CDR3: CASSQAGVGAGTYEQYF. For the CDR3, the DNA is TGTGCCAGCAGCCAAGCGGGAGTCGGTGCGGGAACATACGAGCAGTACTTC.

CDR3 amino acids: CASSIPSGRSNEQFF. The CDR3 DNA reads TGTGCCAGTAGTATTCCTAGCGGGAGGTCAAATGAGCAGTTCTTC. V usage is TRBV19 and J usage is TRBJ2-1, with 11 bases matching TRBD2. The V segment lost 3 bases and the J segment 7 bases; nucleotides outside the gene matches: 5. The germline V gene encodes CDR1 LNHDA and CDR2 SQIVND (reference sequence). This CDR3 contains 15 residues. Based on the CDR3 plus reference TRBV19 and TRBJ2-1, the full variable domain is DGGITQSPKYLFRKEGQNVTLSCEQNLNHDAMYWYRQDPGQGLRLIYYSQIVNDFQKGDIAEGYSVSREKKESFPLTVTSAQKNPTAFYLCASSIPSGRSNEQFFGPGTRLTVL.

This clone showed up just once. Different DNA sequences within this sample yield the same CDR3. The CDR3 sequence: CASRPGGPSYEQYF. As DNA, the CDR3 is TGTGCCAGCAGGCCAGGGGGCCCTTCCTACGAGCAGTACTTC. The V and J genes are TRBV27 and TRBJ2-7, with 8 nucleotides matching TRBD1. CDR1 MNHEY and CDR2 SMNVEV come from the germline V gene (reference sequence). CDR3 length: 14 residues. J lost 1 base, V lost 6 bases, and 5 bases had no gene match.

The chain has TRBV20-1 and TRBJ2-5, with D uncertain. The CDR3 spans 11 residues. Germline assignment: CDR1 DFQATT and CDR2 SNEGSKA (reference sequence). V was pared by 2 bases and J by 8 bases, with 9 bases between. CDR3 loop: CSARNGGTQYF. The CDR3 DNA follows: TGCAGTGCTAGAAATGGTGGAACCCAGTACTTC.

The chain's CDR3 is CASSGLAGNTDTQYF. CDR3 DNA sequence: TGCGCCAGCAGCGGTCTAGCGGGAAACACAGATACGCAGTATTTT. V and J are TRBV10-2 and TRBJ2-3; 9 bases map to TRBD2. This CDR3 comprises 15 residues. Trimming took 6 bases from V and 2 from J; bases not matched to a gene: 6. Germline V gene sequence: CDR1 WSHSY, CDR2 SAAADI.

This chain uses TRBV5-4 with TRBJ1-1; D might be TRBD1 (5 bases). CDR3 length: 15 amino acids. Trimming pared 1 base from V and 1 base from J, leaving 11 bases between. Germline V lookup: CDR1 SGHNT, CDR2 YYREEE (reference sequence). For the CDR3, the DNA is TGTGCCAGCAGCTTGTTTCGGGGGAAGAACACTGAAGCTTTCTTT. Protein sequence: CASSLFRGKNTEAFF.

This chain links TRBV14 with TRBJ2-4, with TRBD2 matching over 9 bases. Trimming at V came to 3 bases and at J to 0 bases, leaving 9 bases not matched to a gene. Germline V CDR1 and CDR2: SGHDN, FVKESK. This CDR3 has 18 residues. CDR3 in amino acids: CASSQRLAGSVAKNIQYF. The DNA for the CDR3 is TGTGCCAGCAGCCAGAGGCTAGCGGGGTCCGTAGCCAAAAACATTCAGTACTTC.

The chain combines TRBV2 with TRBJ1-1; the D is unclear. Germline V gives CDR1 SNHLY, CDR2 FYNNEI. CDR3 size: 13 residues. V lost 5 bases to trimming and J lost 1 base, with 8 bases between them. CDR3: CASSPLENTEAFF. CDR3 bases: TGTGCCAGCAGTCCTCTGGAGAACACTGAAGCTTTCTTT.